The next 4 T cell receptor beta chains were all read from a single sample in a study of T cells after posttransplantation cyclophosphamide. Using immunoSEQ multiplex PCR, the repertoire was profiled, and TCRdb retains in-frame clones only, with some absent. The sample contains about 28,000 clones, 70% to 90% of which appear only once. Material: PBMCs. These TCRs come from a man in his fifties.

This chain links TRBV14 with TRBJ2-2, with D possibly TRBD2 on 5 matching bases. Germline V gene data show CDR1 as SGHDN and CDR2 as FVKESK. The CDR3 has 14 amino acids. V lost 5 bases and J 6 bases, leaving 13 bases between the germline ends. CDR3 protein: CASSEGRAAGELFF. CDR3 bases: TGTGCCAGCAGCGAGGGAAGGGCAGCCGGGGAGCTGTTTTTT.

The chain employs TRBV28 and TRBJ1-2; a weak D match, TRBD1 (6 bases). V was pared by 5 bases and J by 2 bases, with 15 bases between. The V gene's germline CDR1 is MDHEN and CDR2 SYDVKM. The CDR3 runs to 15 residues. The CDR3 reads CASSPNLGQNYGYTF. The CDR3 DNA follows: TGTGCCAGCAGTCCAAACCTCGGACAGAACTATGGCTACACCTTC.

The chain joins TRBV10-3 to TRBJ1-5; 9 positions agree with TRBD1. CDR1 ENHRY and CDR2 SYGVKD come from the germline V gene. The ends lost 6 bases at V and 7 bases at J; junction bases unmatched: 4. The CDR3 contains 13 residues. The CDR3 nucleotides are TGTGCCATCAGCGACAGGGGGAGGCAGCCCCAGCATTTT. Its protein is CAISDRGRQPQHF.

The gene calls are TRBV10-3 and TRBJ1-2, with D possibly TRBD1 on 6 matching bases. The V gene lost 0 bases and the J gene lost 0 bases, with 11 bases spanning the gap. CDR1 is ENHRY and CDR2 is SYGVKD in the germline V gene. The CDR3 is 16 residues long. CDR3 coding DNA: TGTGCCATCAGTGAGTCGAGGACAGCAGCTAACTATGGCTACACCTTC. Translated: CAISESRTAANYGYTF.